The clone carrying this T cell receptor (beta chain) was observed a few times. Its antigen is unknown. This entry belongs to a study of CD8+ T cells in alopecia areata. Study background: Tofacitinib treatment spanned 6 to 18 months, with 6 months off drug afterward. Whole-study results and caveats: Scalp sequencing captures resident alphabeta T cells of normal skin too. Especially in alopecia totalis/universalis, lesional scalp showed greater clonality than normal scalp did.

Following extraction, RNA underwent reverse transcription to cDNA, which served as the sequencing template. Clones were sequenced by immunoSEQ multiplex PCR, and TCRdb holds only the in-frame ones, with some missing. This table has roughly 150,000 clones, around 47% appearing once. Germline V CDR1 and CDR2: MDHEN, SYDVKM. The CDR3 contains 15 residues. V was pared by 10 bases and J by 1 base, with 19 bases between. CD4+ and CD8+ T cells were sorted from PBMCs. This chain connects TRBV28 to TRBJ1-1; tentative D call: TRBD1 (5 bases). The origin of this receptor is a human donor with alopecia areata. The sequencing sample was made of CD4+ T cells sorted from blood. CDR3 DNA sequence: TGTGCCACCGCACTGGCGGCAGGGTGGAACACTGAAGCTTTCTTT. Its translation is CATALAAGWNTEAFF.